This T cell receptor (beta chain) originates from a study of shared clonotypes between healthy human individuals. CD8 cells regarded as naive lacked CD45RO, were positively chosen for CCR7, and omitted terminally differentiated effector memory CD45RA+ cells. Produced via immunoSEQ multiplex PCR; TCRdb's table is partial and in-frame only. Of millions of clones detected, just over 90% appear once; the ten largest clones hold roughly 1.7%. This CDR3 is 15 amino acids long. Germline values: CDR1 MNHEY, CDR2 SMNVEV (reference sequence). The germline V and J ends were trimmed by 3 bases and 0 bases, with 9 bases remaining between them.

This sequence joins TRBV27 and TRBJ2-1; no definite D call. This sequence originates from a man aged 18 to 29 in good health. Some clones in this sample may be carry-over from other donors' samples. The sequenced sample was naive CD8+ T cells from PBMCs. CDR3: CASSFHYSSYNEQFF. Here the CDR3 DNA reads TGTGCCAGCAGTTTTCACTATAGCTCCTACAATGAGCAGTTCTTC.